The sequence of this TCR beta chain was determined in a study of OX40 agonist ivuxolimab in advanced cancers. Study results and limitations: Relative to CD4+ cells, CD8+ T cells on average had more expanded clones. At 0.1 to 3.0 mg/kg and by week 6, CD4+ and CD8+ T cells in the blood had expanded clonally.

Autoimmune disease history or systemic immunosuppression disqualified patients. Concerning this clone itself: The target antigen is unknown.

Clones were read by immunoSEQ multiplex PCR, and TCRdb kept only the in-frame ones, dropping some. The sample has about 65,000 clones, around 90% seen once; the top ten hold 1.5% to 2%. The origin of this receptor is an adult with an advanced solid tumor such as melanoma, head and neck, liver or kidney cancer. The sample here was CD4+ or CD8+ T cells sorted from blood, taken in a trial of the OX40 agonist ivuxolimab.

The chain's CDR3 is CATSREGWGYEQYF. CDR3 in DNA: TGTGCCACCAGCAGAGAAGGCTGGGGCTACGAGCAGTACTTC. The chain joins TRBV15 to TRBJ2-7; no clear D. Trimming cost V 0 bases and J 3 bases, with 9 bases left between them. This CDR3 spans 14 amino acids. Germline CDR1 reads LNHNV; CDR2 reads YYDKDF (reference sequence). The entire variable domain, with the rest obtained from reference TRBV15 and TRBJ2-7, is as follows: DAMVIQNPRYQVTQFGKPVTLSCSQTLNHNVMYWYQQKSSQAPKLLFHYYDKDFNNEADTPDNFQSRRPNTSFCFLDIRSPGLGDTAMYLCATSREGWGYEQYFGPGTRLTVT.